The clone carrying this T cell receptor (beta chain) was detected ten times or more. The data derive from a study of OX40 agonist ivuxolimab in advanced cancers. CDR3 size: 15 residues. Germline CDR1 is SGHRS and CDR2 is YFSETQ. Trimming cost V 4 bases and J 2 bases; bases outside gene matches: 5. Generated by immunoSEQ multiplex PCR, the TCRdb table keeps only in-frame clones and is missing some. The table lists 100,000 to 150,000 clones, about nine tenths of them singletons. The chain links TRBV5-1 to TRBJ2-7; 11 bases fit TRBD2. The specimen comprised CD4+ or CD8+ T cells sorted from blood, sampled in a trial of the OX40 agonist ivuxolimab. This sequence was found in an adult with an advanced solid tumor such as melanoma, head and neck, liver or kidney cancer. The CDR3 DNA follows: TGCGCCAGCAGCGGCGGGACTAGCGGTGCCTACGAGCAGTACTTC. This sequence encodes CASSGGTSGAYEQYF. Full variable domain (outside the CDR3, taken from reference TRBV5-1 and TRBJ2-7): KAGVTQTPRYLIKTRGQQVTLSCSPISGHRSVSWYQQTPGQGLQFLFEYFSETQRNKGNFPGRFSGRQFSNSRSEMNVSTLELGDSALYLCASSGGTSGAYEQYFGPGTRLTVT.